The 14 T cell receptor beta chains in this list originate from one sample, sequenced in a study of post-analysis software for immune sequencing data. For these TCRs, the target antigens are not known. The TCR beta cDNA libraries carried unique molecular identifiers. One entry per CDR3 protein, called by TCRdb with MiXCR from the PCR reads. The table includes 400,000 to 500,000 distinct CDR3 sequences, approximately 42% detected once. General study points: Five or six TRBV segments were more frequent in patients than controls; TRBV5-6, TRBV5-1 and TRBV20-1 belonged to this group.

The material sequenced was blood. The receptor set was obtained from a girl aged 2 to 10 with multiple sclerosis.

The gene calls are TRBV28 and TRBJ1-2; tentative D call: TRBD1 (5 bases). Germline loops: CDR1 MDHEN, CDR2 SYDVKM. The CDR3 runs 14 residues. V was pared by 2 bases and J by 4 bases, with 11 bases between. CDR3 loop: CASSLGGDLYGYTF. DNA for the CDR3: TGTGCCAGCAGTTTAGGTGGGGACCTCTATGGCTACACCTTC.

The chain is built from TRBV29-1 and TRBJ2-5; 7 bases line up with TRBD1. CDR3 length: 14 amino acids. The trim removed 4 bases at V and 4 bases at J, leaving 9 bases unmatched. Germline V gene lookup returns CDR1 SQVTM and CDR2 ANQGSEA. The CDR3 loop reads CSVGEGGPRETQYF. The CDR3 DNA is TGCAGCGTTGGGGAAGGGGGCCCAAGAGAGACCCAGTACTTC. Full variable domain (outside the CDR3, taken from reference TRBV29-1 and TRBJ2-5): SAVISQKPSRDICQRGTSLTIQCQVDSQVTMMFWYRQQPGQSLTLIATANQGSEATYESGFVIDKFPISRPNLTFSTLTVSNMSPEDSSIYLCSVGEGGPRETQYFGPGTRLLVL.

The CDR3, as DNA: TGTGCCAGCAGTTACGGAAATCAGCCCCAGCATTTT. This gives the protein CASSYGNQPQHF. The chain employs TRBV12-3 or TRBV12-4 and TRBJ1-5; D is unresolved. The V end was cut by 4 bases, the J end by 4 bases, with 5 bases between. This CDR3 has 12 amino acids.

The gene calls are TRBV11-2 and TRBJ2-4; D possibly corresponds to TRBD2 (6 bases). Gene TRBJ2-7 matches the end of the DNA better, so the J call may be wrong. CDR3 length: 17 amino acids. Per germline, CDR1 SGHAT and CDR2 FQNNGV. CDR3 sequence (DNA): TGTGCCAGCAGCTTATTGGGATCTAGCGCAACAACCTACGAGCAGTACTTC. The encoded protein is CASSLLGSSATTYEQYF.

The V gene is TRBV7-2, the J gene TRBJ2-1; D possibly corresponds to TRBD2 (7 bases). V gave up 4 bases and J gave up 3 bases, with 16 bases separating them. CDR3 length: 16 residues. Germline lookup yields CDR1 SGHTA and CDR2 FQGNSA. DNA of the CDR3: TGTGCCAGCAGCTCCATCTCGGGGGGCATCTACAATGAGCAGTTCTTC. It specifies CASSSISGGIYNEQFF.

The chain is built from TRBV12-3 or TRBV12-4 and TRBJ2-7; possible D gene TRBD2, 5 bases. The CDR3 consists of 14 residues. V was shortened by 7 bases and J by 2 bases, with 15 bases between the two germline ends. DNA for the CDR3: TGTGCCAGCATGGTCGGAGGTCACACCTACGAGCAGTACTTC. Translation gives CASMVGGHTYEQYF.

This clonotype has just a few counts. The gene calls are TRBV12-3 or TRBV12-4 and TRBJ1-1; D gene uncertain. There are 13 residues in the CDR3. With 6 bases removed from V and 1 base from J, the gap between germline ends came to 9 bases. The CDR3, as DNA: TGTGCCAGCAGATATCAAGAGAACACTGAAGCTTTCTTT. It codes for CASRYQENTEAFF.

The rearrangement links TRBV9 to TRBJ2-1; D is possibly TRBD2 (7 bases). Germline CDR1 reads SGDLS; CDR2 reads YYNGEE. The CDR3 sequence is 16 residues long. V was clipped by 0 bases and J by 1 base, with 11 bases between them. For the CDR3, the DNA is TGTGCCAGCAGCGTAGGGGGGGGGACATCCTACAATGAGCAGTTCTTC. This gives the protein CASSVGGGTSYNEQFF.

The chain joins TRBV6-5 to TRBJ1-5; the D gene is possibly TRBD1 (5 bases). V lost 4 bases to trimming and J lost 2 bases, with 12 bases between them. The CDR3 is 15 amino acids. Germline V gene data show CDR1 as MNHEY and CDR2 as SVGAGI. CDR3 protein: CASSSTGRRNQPQHF. The CDR3 bases are TGTGCCAGCAGTTCCACGGGACGCCGCAATCAGCCCCAGCATTTT.

The V and J genes are TRBV12-3 or TRBV12-4 and TRBJ1-6; D not resolved. CDR3 length equals 13 residues. With 3 bases removed from V and 10 bases from J, the gap between germline ends came to 10 bases. The CDR3 loop is CASSFRATSPLHF. As DNA, the CDR3 is TGTGCCAGCAGTTTTCGCGCCACATCACCCCTCCACTTT.

The rearrangement links TRBV3-1 to TRBJ2-4; possible D gene TRBD2, 5 bases. V lost 4 bases to trimming and J lost 13 bases, with 11 bases between them. The germline gives CDR1 LGHDT, CDR2 YNNKEL (reference sequence). This CDR3 has 11 amino acids. Here the CDR3 DNA reads TGTGCCAGCAGCCGAGGGAGTGGGCAGTACTTC. This translates into CASSRGSGQYF.

In its sample, this clonotype was seen many times. In DNA, the CDR3 is TGCAGCGTTGAAGCAGGTGATTTTTACGAGCAGTACTTC. Encoded protein: CSVEAGDFYEQYF. The V gene is TRBV29-1, the J gene TRBJ2-7; D is unclear. CDR3 length: 13 amino acids. The germline CDR1 and CDR2 sequences are SQVTM and ANQGSEA. V was trimmed by 1 base and J by 4 bases, leaving 11 bases between them.

In this sample, this clonotype turned up a few times. The chain has TRBV3-1 and TRBJ2-5; the D call may be TRBD1 or TRBD2 (6 bases each). The J call may not be correct, given that the DNA end is closer to TRBJ2-7. There are 14 residues in the CDR3. The V gene's germline CDR1 is LGHDT and CDR2 YNNKEL (reference sequence). In nucleotides, the CDR3 is TGTGCCAGCAGCCCCGCCGAGGGGGGCCACGAGCAGTACTTC. Translated: CASSPAEGGHEQYF.

This clonotype has more than one count but fewer than ten. V usage is TRBV9 and J usage is TRBJ1-1, with TRBD1 matching over 10 bases. Trimming took 4 bases from V and 1 from J; bases not matched to a gene: 4. Germline CDR1 and CDR2: SGDLS and YYNGEE. The CDR3 is made up of 15 amino acids. DNA for the CDR3: TGTGCCAGCAGCTGGGGGACAGGGGAGAACACTGAAGCTTTCTTT. It yields the protein CASSWGTGENTEAFF.